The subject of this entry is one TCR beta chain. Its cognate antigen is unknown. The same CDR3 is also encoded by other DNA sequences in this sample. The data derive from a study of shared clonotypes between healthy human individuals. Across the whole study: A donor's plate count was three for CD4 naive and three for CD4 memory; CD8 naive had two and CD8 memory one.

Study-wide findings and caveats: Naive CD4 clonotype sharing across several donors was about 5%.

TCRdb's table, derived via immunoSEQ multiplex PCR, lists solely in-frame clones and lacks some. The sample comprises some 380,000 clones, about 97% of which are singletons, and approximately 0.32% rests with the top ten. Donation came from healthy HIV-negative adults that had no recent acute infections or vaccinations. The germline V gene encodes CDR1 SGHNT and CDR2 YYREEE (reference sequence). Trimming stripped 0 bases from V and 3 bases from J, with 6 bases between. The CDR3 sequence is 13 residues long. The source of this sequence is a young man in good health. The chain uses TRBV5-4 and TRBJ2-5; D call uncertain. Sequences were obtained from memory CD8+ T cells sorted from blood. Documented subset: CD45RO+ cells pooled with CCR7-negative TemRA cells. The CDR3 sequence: CASSLVTEETQYF. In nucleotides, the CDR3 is TGTGCCAGCAGCTTGGTAACAGAAGAGACCCAGTACTTC.